These T cell receptor beta chains were read from a single sample in a study of control samples from healthy donors and cancer patients. Libraries were prepared by immunoSEQ multiplex PCR; TCRdb keeps only in-frame clonotypes and omits some of them. This sample has over 100,000 clones, with around 89% found just once. Sample: blood. The receptors were sampled from a woman aged 45-65 years in good health. Both conserved end residues are part of each CDR3. The D gene is left open where the match is weak. Only part of the rows carry a size: once, few, many, or a class if the clone is expanded.

>TRBJ2-1|NA|NA|TRBV12-3/TRBV12-4|13
CASSFASYNEQFF
TGTGCCAGCAGTTTCGCCTCCTACAATGAGCAGTTCTTC
>TRBJ1-6|NA|NA|TRBV3-1/TRBV3-2|15
CASSQEERAVSPLHF
TGTGCCAGCAGCCAAGAGGAACGAGCGGTTTCACCCCTCCACTTT
>TRBJ2-1|NA|TRBD2|TRBV7-9|16
CASSPLPGGLDNEQFF
TGTGCCAGCAGCCCGTTGCCGGGAGGCCTCGACAATGAGCAGTTCTTC
>TRBJ2-5|once|NA|TRBV7-6|12
CASSSAGETQYF
TGTGCCAGCAGCTCGGCGGGAGAGACCCAGTACTTC
>TRBJ1-1|once|NA|TRBV15|14
CATRRKRDNLEAFF
TGTGCCACCAGAAGAAAACGGGACAACCTAGAAGCTTTCTTT
>TRBJ2-3|NA|NA|TRBV21-1|11
CAGRFTDTQYF
TGTGCCGGGCGGTTCACAGATACGCAGTATTTT
>TRBJ1-2|NA|NA|TRBV5-1|14
CASSQEQGSYGYTF
TGCGCCAGCAGTCAAGAACAGGGCTCCTATGGCTACACCTTC
>TRBJ2-3|NA|TRBD2|TRBV9|17
CASSVGLAGGFGDTQYF
TGTGCCAGCAGCGTAGGACTAGCGGGGGGGTTCGGAGATACGCAGTATTTT
>TRBJ1-2|few|TRBD1|TRBV19|14
CASSPRLDREGYTF
TGTGCCAGTAGTCCCCGATTGGACAGGGAGGGCTACACCTTC
>TRBJ2-1|NA|NA|TRBV24-1|16
CATSGPQAGQINEQFF
TGTGCCACCAGTGGCCCTCAGGCGGGGCAAATCAATGAGCAGTTCTTC
>TRBJ2-6|few|NA|TRBV4-2|15
CASSQQSSGANVLTF
TGTGCCAGCAGCCAGCAGAGCTCTGGGGCCAACGTCCTGACTTTC
>TRBJ2-3|NA|TRBD2|TRBV5-1|15
CASSLWTSGGDTQYF
TGCGCCAGCAGCTTGTGGACTAGCGGGGGCGATACGCAGTATTTT
>TRBJ2-3|NA|NA|TRBV7-3|15
CASSLGGAFTDTQYF
TGTGCCAGCAGCTTAGGGGGGGCTTTCACAGATACGCAGTATTTT
>TRBJ2-3|NA|TRBD2|TRBV4-1|17
CASSQDGLAGRKDTQYF
TGCGCCAGCAGCCAAGATGGGCTAGCGGGGAGGAAAGATACGCAGTATTTT
>TRBJ2-3|NA|NA|TRBV18|14
CASSPLGGADTQYF
TGTGCCAGCTCACCACTGGGGGGGGCCGATACGCAGTATTTT
>TRBJ2-1|NA|TRBD2|TRBV9|14
CASGGSSGGNEQFF
TGTGCCAGCGGCGGGTCTAGCGGGGGGAATGAGCAGTTCTTC
>TRBJ2-1|NA|NA|TRBV19|16
CASSPYAGYLSNEQFF
TGTGCCAGTAGTCCCTACGCGGGCTACCTCTCAAATGAGCAGTTCTTC
>TRBJ1-1|NA|NA|TRBV7-9|14
CASSLVWKNTEAFF
TGTGCCAGCAGCTTAGTGTGGAAGAACACTGAAGCTTTCTTT
>TRBJ2-1|NA|NA|TRBV3-1/TRBV3-2|16
CASSQDKGVTYNEQFF
TGTGCCAGCAGCCAAGATAAGGGGGTAACCTACAATGAGCAGTTCTTC
>TRBJ1-4|NA|NA|TRBV9|15
CASSVGPSTNEKLFF
TGTGCCAGCAGCGTAGGGCCCTCAACTAATGAAAAACTGTTTTTT
>TRBJ2-5|NA|NA|TRBV7-2|15
CASSPQARRGETQYF
TGTGCCAGCAGCCCCCAGGCTAGACGGGGGGAGACCCAGTACTTC
>TRBJ2-1|NA|TRBD1|TRBV7-3|14
CASSSDRDYNEQFF
TGTGCCAGCAGCTCCGACAGGGACTACAATGAGCAGTTCTTC
>TRBJ1-2|NA|TRBD1|TRBV3-1/TRBV3-2|15
CASSSWDRDNYGYTF
TGTGCCAGCAGTTCCTGGGACAGGGATAACTATGGCTACACCTTC
>TRBJ1-1|NA|NA|TRBV3-1/TRBV3-2|16
CASSQEVTWGGTEAFF
TGTGCCAGCAGCCAAGAGGTAACCTGGGGGGGGACTGAAGCTTTCTTT
>TRBJ1-5|NA|NA|TRBV5-8|14
CASIKYSGNQPQHF
TGTGCCAGCATCAAATATTCCGGGAATCAGCCCCAGCATTTT
>TRBJ1-2|once|TRBD1|TRBV30|15
CAWSGTGVAGYGYTF
TGTGCCTGGAGTGGGACAGGGGTAGCAGGCTATGGCTACACCTTC
>TRBJ2-3|NA|NA|TRBV5-6|12
CASSGPPDTQYF
TGTGCCAGCAGCGGCCCCCCAGATACGCAGTATTTT
>TRBJ1-1|NA|NA|TRBV18|15
CASSPTQGRDTEAFF
TGTGCCAGCTCACCAACGCAAGGGAGGGACACTGAAGCTTTCTTT
>TRBJ2-7|NA|NA|TRBV7-9|13
CATTTLSSYEQYF
TGTGCCACCACCACACTGAGCTCCTACGAGCAGTACTTC
>TRBJ2-1|NA|NA|TRBV9|13
CASSVDPNNEQFF
TGTGCCAGCAGCGTAGATCCCAACAATGAGCAGTTCTTC